The table lists the clone carrying this T cell receptor beta chain with a count of one. Antigen unknown. These data belong to a study of cytomegalovirus exposure and HLA in healthy donors. Study-level points and caveats: TRBV6-2, TRBV6-3 and some other V segments were excluded as indistinguishable.

Use of 60 Vbeta and 13 Jbeta primers characterized the PCR. Sequencing was performed with immunoSEQ multiplex PCR; in TCRdb, only in-frame clones are kept and a portion is missing. The sample lists just under 95,000 clones, approximately 84% occurring once. With V trimmed by 2 bases and J by 4 bases, 1 base remained unmatched. The CDR3 is 14 amino acids. Germline values: CDR1 SEHNR, CDR2 FQNEAQ (reference sequence). The sequencing sample was made of PBMCs. The chain combines TRBV7-9 with TRBJ1-4, with 7 nucleotides matching TRBD1. The source is a girl aged 2-10 years in good health and CMV-seropositive. The chain's CDR3 is CASSLRQGNEKLFF. The DNA of the CDR3 is TGTGCCAGCAGCTTAAGACAGGGTAATGAAAAACTGTTTTTT.